The clone carrying this T cell receptor beta chain was observed once. The sample is drawn from a study of T cell responses to AZD1222 COVID-19 vaccine. CDR1 is SQVTM, CDR2 ANQGSEA, per germline. Trimming cost V 7 bases and J 1 base, with 10 bases left between them. This CDR3 region has 12 residues. This table comes from immunoSEQ multiplex PCR, and its TCRdb copy is limited to in-frame clones, with some not included. This sample has over 150,000 clones, with less than 95% found just once. The chain has TRBV29-1 and TRBJ1-1; D remains unclear. Sequenced here: peripheral blood, sampled on day 0 of AZD1222 vaccination. The clonotype was recovered from an adult in good health. CDR3 sequence (DNA): TGCAGCGGGGTTTTTTGGAACACTGAAGCTTTCTTT. It is translated as CSGVFWNTEAFF.